This T cell receptor beta chain was sequenced during a study of shared T cell receptors in the human thymus. CDR1 ENHRY and CDR2 SYGVKD come from the germline V gene. V dropped 6 bases and J dropped 3 bases, with 20 bases sitting between them. This CDR3 spans 16 amino acids. The data were produced by immunoSEQ multiplex PCR, yet TCRdb's version contains in-frame clones alone and is incomplete. The sample has approximately 660,000 clones, 88% seen once. These data are also associated with another study on human thymus T cells. From that report: Donor material was obtained from healthy Finnish infants undergoing corrective surgery for congenital heart defects. Surgeons resected thymus tissue during corrective heart surgery. Among thymic and blood repertoires, usage of V and J genes appeared biased. Related research described strongly overlapping thymic repertoires in unrelated people.

Sequenced material: thymocytes. This clonotype was obtained from a boy under three years old with a congenital heart defect. This chain joins TRBV10-3 and TRBJ1-2, with D perhaps matching TRBD1 (6 bases). DNA for the CDR3: TGTGCCATCAGGGACGGGACAACCGTGAATCACTATGGCTACACCTTC. Its protein product is CAIRDGTTVNHYGYTF.